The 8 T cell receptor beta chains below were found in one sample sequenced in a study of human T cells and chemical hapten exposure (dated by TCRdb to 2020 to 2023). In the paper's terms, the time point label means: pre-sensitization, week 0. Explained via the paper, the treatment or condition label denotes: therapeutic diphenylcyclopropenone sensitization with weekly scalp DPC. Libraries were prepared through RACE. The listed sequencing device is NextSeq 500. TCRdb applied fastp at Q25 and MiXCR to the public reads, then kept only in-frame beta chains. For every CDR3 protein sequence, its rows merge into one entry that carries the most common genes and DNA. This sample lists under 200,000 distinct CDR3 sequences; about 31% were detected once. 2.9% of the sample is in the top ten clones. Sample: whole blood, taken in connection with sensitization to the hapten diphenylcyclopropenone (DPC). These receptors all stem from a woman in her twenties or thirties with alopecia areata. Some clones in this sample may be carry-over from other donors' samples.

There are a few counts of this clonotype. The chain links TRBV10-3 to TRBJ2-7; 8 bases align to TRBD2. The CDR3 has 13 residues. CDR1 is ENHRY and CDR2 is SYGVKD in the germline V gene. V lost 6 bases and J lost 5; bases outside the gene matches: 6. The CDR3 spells CAIRFTAGDEQYF. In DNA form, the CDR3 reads TGTGCCATCAGATTTACAGCGGGGGACGAGCAGTACTTC.

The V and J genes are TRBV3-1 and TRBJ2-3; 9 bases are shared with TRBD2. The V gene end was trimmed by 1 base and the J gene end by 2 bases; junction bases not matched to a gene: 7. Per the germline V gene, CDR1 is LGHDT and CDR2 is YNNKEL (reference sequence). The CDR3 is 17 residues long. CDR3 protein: CASSQGRLADHTDTQYF. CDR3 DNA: TGTGCCAGCAGCCAAGGGAGACTAGCGGACCACACAGATACGCAGTATTTT.

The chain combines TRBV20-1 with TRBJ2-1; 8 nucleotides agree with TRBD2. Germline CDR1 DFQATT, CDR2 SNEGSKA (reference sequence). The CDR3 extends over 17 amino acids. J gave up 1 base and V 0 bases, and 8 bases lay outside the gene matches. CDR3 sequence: CSARDDPAGVSYNEQFF. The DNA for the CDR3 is TGCAGTGCTAGAGATGATCCAGCGGGAGTGTCCTACAATGAGCAGTTCTTC.

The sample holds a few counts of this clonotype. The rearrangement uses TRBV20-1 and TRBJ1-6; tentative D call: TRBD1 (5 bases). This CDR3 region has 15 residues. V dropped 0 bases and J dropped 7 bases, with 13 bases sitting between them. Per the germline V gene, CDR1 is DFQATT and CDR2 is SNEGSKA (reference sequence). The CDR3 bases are TGCAGTGCTAGAGAGGGATCTCGGGACAATTCACCCCTCCACTTT. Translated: CSAREGSRDNSPLHF.

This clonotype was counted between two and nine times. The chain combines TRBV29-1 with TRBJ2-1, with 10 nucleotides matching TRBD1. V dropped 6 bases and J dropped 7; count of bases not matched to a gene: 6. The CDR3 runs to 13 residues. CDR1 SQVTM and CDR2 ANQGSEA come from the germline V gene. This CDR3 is CSVDVGQGNEQFF. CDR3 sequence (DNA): TGCAGCGTGGACGTGGGACAGGGGAATGAGCAGTTCTTC.

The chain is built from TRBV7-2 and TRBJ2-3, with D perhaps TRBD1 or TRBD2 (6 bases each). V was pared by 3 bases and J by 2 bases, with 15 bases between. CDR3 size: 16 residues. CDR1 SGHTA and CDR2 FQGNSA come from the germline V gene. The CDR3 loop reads CASSFRVGGLTDTQYF. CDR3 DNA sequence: TGTGCCAGCAGCTTCCGCGTGGGGGGCCTCACAGATACGCAGTATTTT.

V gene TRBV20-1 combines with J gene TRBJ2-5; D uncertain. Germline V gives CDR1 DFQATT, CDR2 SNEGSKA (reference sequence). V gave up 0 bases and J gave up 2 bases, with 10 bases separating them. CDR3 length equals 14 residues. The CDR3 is CSARELVVQETQYF. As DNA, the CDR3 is TGCAGTGCTAGAGAACTCGTGGTACAAGAGACCCAGTACTTC.

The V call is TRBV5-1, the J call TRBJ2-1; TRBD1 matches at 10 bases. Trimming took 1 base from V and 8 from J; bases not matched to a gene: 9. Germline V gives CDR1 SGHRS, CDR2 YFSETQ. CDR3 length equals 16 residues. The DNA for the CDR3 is TGCGCCAGCAGCTTGACCACCGGGACAGGGGTCGATGAGCAGTTCTTC. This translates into CASSLTTGTGVDEQFF.